The 16 T cell receptor beta chains in this list originate from one sample, sequenced in a study of shared clonotypes between healthy human individuals. Here immunoSEQ multiplex PCR was the method, and the copy in TCRdb shows in-frame clones only, minus some. Of about 2.1 million clones listed, about 92% are singletons. Naive CD8 cells comprised CD45RO-negative, CCR7-positively selected cells, excluding terminally differentiated effector memory CD45RA+ cells. Sequencing was performed on naive CD8+ T cells from PBMCs. The receptors were gathered from a man between 18 and 29 years old in good health. Some clones in this sample may be carry-over from other donors' samples.

V gene TRBV4-3 combines with J gene TRBJ2-1, with 10 bases fitting TRBD2. In germline, CDR1 is LGHNA, CDR2 YSLEER. Trimming cost V 0 bases and J 9 bases; bases outside gene matches: 17. The CDR3 is made up of 19 amino acids. CDR3 sequence (DNA): TGCGCCAGCAGCCAAGATCTTGAGCGGGAGGGTCCATCCTCGGGTGAGCAGTTCTTC. It is translated as CASSQDLEREGPSSGEQFF.

This clone was counted between two and nine times. The chain combines TRBV14 with TRBJ1-1; 7 positions match TRBD1. Trimming cost V 2 bases and J 6 bases; bases outside gene matches: 6. Germline CDR1 reads SGHDN; CDR2 reads FVKESK. The CDR3 extends over 14 amino acids. The CDR3 DNA follows: TGTGCCAGCAGCCAACGACAGGGATTAGCTGAAGCTTTCTTT. Protein sequence: CASSQRQGLAEAFF.

CDR3: CASSTGRNYGYTF. The CDR3 DNA is TGTGCCAGCAGCACTGGACGGAACTATGGCTACACCTTC. The chain carries TRBV5-6 and TRBJ1-2; D uncertain. With 4 bases removed from V and 2 bases from J, the gap between germline ends came to 9 bases. The CDR3 spans 13 residues. Germline V gene sequence: CDR1 SGHDT, CDR2 YYEEEE.

The genes are TRBV9 and TRBJ2-1, with TRBD2 matching 7 bases. Germline loops: CDR1 SGDLS, CDR2 YYNGEE. This CDR3 contains 18 residues. V lost 3 bases, J lost 3 bases, and 15 bases stayed unmatched. The CDR3 coding sequence is TGTGCCAGCAGCGGGCCCCAAGGGCTAGCGGTAAACTACAATGAGCAGTTCTTC. As protein: CASSGPQGLAVNYNEQFF.

Note on this clone: The same CDR3 is also encoded by other DNA sequences in this sample. This rearrangement joins TRBV4-1 to TRBJ2-7; D remains ambiguous. The CDR3 is made up of 11 amino acids. Germline values: CDR1 MGHRA, CDR2 YSYEKL. Between the trimmed V and J ends, which lost 3 bases and 7 bases, there was a span of 7 bases. CDR3 coding DNA: TGCGCCAGCAGCCAGGGTTGGGAGCAGTACTTC. As protein: CASSQGWEQYF.

This chain uses TRBV6-6 with TRBJ1-2; D may be TRBD1 (5 bases). Looked up from germline, CDR1 is MNHNY and CDR2 is SVGAGI (reference sequence). The V end lost 6 bases, the J end lost 0 bases, and 14 bases lay between the germline ends. The CDR3 loop spans 15 amino acids. The CDR3 nucleotides are TGTGCCAGCAGAGCCCGGGGCAAAGCTAACTATGGCTACACCTTC. It specifies CASRARGKANYGYTF.

This chain joins TRBV7-9 and TRBJ2-7; D may correspond to TRBD1 or TRBD2 (6 bases each). CDR1 is SEHNR and CDR2 is FQNEAQ in the germline V gene (reference sequence). The CDR3 has 13 amino acids. The V gene lost 5 bases and the J gene lost 6 bases, with 14 bases spanning the gap. The CDR3 spells CASSHREAPEQYF. DNA of the CDR3: TGTGCCAGCAGCCACAGGGAGGCCCCCGAGCAGTACTTC.

The chain carries TRBV5-1 and TRBJ2-1; tentative D call: TRBD1 (5 bases). Trimming removed 4 bases from V and 2 bases from J, with 16 bases in between. The germline V gene has CDR1 SGHRS and CDR2 YFSETQ. The CDR3 spans 16 residues. The CDR3 loop reads CASSLPSGAAYNEQFF. The CDR3 region has the DNA TGCGCCAGCAGCCTCCCATCTGGGGCGGCCTACAATGAGCAGTTCTTC.

This clone was counted a few times. The rearrangement uses TRBV6-1 and TRBJ1-5; no reliable D call. Germline V gene sequence: CDR1 MNHNS, CDR2 SASEGT. The CDR3 contains 14 residues. The germline V and J ends were trimmed by 1 base and 3 bases, with 7 bases remaining between them. The CDR3 DNA sequence: TGTGCCAGCAGTGAAGTCGTAGTCAATCAGCCCCAGCATTTT. Translating it yields CASSEVVVNQPQHF.

The gene calls are TRBV7-9 and TRBJ1-1; the match to TRBD1 covers 12 bases. Trimming cost V 5 bases and J 7 bases; bases outside gene matches: 8. CDR1 is SEHNR and CDR2 is FQNEAQ in the germline V gene (reference sequence). The CDR3 length is 15 residues. The CDR3 here is CASSATRDRGLEAFF. In DNA, the CDR3 is TGTGCCAGCAGCGCAACCCGGGACAGGGGGCTTGAAGCTTTCTTT.

The V gene is TRBV5-1, the J gene TRBJ2-1; perhaps TRBD1 as D (6 bases). There are 16 residues in the CDR3. Germline V lookup: CDR1 SGHRS, CDR2 YFSETQ. V lost 1 base and J 0 bases, leaving 11 bases between the germline ends. The CDR3, as DNA: TGCGCCAGCAGCTTGTTGGGGGCAGTCTCCTACAATGAGCAGTTCTTC. As protein: CASSLLGAVSYNEQFF.

In DNA, the CDR3 is TGTGCCAGCAGATCGCTATGGCAGGGACACGAGCAGTACTTC. It yields the protein CASRSLWQGHEQYF. The V gene is TRBV6-6, the J gene TRBJ2-7; D possibly matches TRBD1 or TRBD2 (5 bases each). The CDR3 is 14 amino acids. Germline V gene lookup returns CDR1 MNHNY and CDR2 SVGAGI (reference sequence). V was clipped by 6 bases and J by 5 bases, with 17 bases between them.

The chain couples TRBV9 to TRBJ2-1, with TRBD2 matching over 13 bases. V lost 0 bases to trimming and J lost 9 bases; unmatched junction nucleotides: 6. The CDR3 contains 16 residues. Looked up from germline, CDR1 is SGDLS and CDR2 is YYNGEE. This chain's CDR3 is CASSVGLLAGGVEQFF. For the CDR3, the DNA is TGTGCCAGCAGCGTAGGGTTACTAGCGGGAGGGGTTGAGCAGTTCTTC.

This chain uses TRBV12-2 with TRBJ2-7. TRBV12-2 is a pseudogene segment. This CDR3 contains 17 residues. CDR3 sequence (DNA): TGTGCAAGTCGCCAGGGACCCTGCCGATTAATTCCCTACGAGCAGTACTTC. It translates to CASRQGPCRLIPYEQYF.

This sequence joins TRBV29-1 and TRBJ1-3; D is ambiguous. CDR1 and CDR2 (germline): SQVTM, ANQGSEA. CDR3 length: 12 residues. The V gene lost 4 bases and the J gene lost 0 bases, with 4 bases spanning the gap. The CDR3 loop is CSVVVSGNTIYF. DNA for the CDR3: TGCAGCGTTGTAGTCTCTGGAAACACCATATATTTT.

The rearrangement uses TRBV7-9 and TRBJ2-7, with D perhaps matching TRBD2 (6 bases). The CDR3 length is 16 residues. Germline V gives CDR1 SEHNR, CDR2 FQNEAQ (reference sequence). The V gene lost 5 bases and the J gene lost 0 bases, with 17 bases spanning the gap. CDR3 bases: TGTGCCAGCAGCAGATCACGTAGCGGTTACTCCTACGAGCAGTACTTC. Translation gives CASSRSRSGYSYEQYF.